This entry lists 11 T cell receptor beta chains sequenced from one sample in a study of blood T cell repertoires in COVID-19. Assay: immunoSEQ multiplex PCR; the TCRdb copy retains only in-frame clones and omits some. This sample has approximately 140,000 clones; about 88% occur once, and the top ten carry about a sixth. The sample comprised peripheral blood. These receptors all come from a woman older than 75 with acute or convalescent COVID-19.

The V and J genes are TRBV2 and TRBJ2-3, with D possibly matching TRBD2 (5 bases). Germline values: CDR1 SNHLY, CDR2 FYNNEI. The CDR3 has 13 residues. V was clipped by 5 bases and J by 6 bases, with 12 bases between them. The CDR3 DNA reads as TGTGCCAGCAGTACGGGGAGTTCGGATACGCAGTATTTT. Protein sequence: CASSTGSSDTQYF.

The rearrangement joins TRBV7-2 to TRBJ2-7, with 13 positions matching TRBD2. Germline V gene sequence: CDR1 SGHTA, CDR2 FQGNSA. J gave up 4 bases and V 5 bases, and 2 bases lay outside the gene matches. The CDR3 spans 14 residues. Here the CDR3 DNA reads TGTGCCAGCAGCCCGGGACTAGCGGGGTACGAGCAGTACTTC. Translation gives CASSPGLAGYEQYF. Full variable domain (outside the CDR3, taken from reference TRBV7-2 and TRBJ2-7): GAGVSQSPSNKVTEKGKDVELRCDPISGHTALYWYRQSLGQGLEFLIYFQGNSAPDKSGLPSDRFSAERTGGSVSTLTIQRTQQEDSAVYLCASSPGLAGYEQYFGPGTRLTVT.

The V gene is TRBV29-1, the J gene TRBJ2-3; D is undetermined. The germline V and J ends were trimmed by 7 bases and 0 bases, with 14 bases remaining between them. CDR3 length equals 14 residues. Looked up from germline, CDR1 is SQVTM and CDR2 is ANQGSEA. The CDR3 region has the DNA TGCAGCGCTGAGGTTAAGACTAGCACAGATACGCAGTATTTT. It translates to CSAEVKTSTDTQYF.

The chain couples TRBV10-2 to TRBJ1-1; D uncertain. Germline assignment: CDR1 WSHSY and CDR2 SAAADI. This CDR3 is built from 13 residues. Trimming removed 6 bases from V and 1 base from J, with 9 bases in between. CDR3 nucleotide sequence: TGCGCCAGCAGAATAGAACCGAACACTGAAGCTTTCTTT. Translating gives CASRIEPNTEAFF.

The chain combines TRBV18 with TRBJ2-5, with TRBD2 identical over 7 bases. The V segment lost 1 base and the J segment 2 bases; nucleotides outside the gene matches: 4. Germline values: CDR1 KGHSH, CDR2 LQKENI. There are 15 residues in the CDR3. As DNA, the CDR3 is TGTGCCAGCTCACCACTAGGACTAGGGCAAGAGACCCAGTACTTC. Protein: CASSPLGLGQETQYF.

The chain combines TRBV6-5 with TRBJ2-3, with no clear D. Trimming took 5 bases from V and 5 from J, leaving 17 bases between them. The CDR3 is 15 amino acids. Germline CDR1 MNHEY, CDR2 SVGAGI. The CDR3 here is CASSPPGRSLDTQYF. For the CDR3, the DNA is TGTGCCAGCAGTCCCCCCGGTCGTTCCCTAGATACGCAGTATTTT.

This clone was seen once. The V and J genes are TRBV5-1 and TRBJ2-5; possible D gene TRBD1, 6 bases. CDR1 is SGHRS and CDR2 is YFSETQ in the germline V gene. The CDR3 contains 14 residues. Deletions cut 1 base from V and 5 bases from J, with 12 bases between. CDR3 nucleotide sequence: TGCGCCAGCAGCTTGATTGGACAGCTCGAGACCCAGTACTTC. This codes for CASSLIGQLETQYF.

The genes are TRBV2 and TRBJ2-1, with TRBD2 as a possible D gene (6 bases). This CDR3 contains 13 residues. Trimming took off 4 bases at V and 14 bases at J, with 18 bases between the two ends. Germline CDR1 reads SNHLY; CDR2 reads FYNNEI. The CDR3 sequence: CASSGELLREEFF. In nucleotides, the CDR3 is TGTGCCAGCAGTGGAGAATTACTCAGGGAGGAGTTCTTC.

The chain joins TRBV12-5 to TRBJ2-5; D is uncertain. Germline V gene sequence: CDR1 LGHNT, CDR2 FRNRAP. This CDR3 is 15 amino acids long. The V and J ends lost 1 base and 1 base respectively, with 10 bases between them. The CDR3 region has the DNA TGTGCTAGTGGTTTGGCCAGGTCACTCCAAGAGACCCAGTACTTC. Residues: CASGLARSLQETQYF.

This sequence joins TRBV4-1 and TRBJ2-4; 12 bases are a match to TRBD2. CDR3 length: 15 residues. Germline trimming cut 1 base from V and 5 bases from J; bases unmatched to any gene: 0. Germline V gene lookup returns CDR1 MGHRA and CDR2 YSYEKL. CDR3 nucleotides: TGCGCCAGCAGCCAAGGACTAGCGGGGGAAAACATTCAGTACTTC. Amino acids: CASSQGLAGENIQYF.

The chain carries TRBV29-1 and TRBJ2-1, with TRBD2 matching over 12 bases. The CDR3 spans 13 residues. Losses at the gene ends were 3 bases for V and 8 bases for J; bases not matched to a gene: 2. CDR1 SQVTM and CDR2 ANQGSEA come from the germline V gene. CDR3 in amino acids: CSVETSGSYEQFF. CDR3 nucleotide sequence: TGCAGCGTTGAGACTAGCGGGAGTTATGAGCAGTTCTTC.